The rows below give T cell receptor beta chains drawn from one sample of a study of T cells after yellow fever vaccination. TCRdb re-derived calls from the 5' RACE reads in MiXCR, one entry per CDR3 protein. The table shows roughly 250,000 distinct CDR3 sequences, with 10% to 15% occurring only once. Material: CD4+ T cells sorted from PBMCs, obtained 45 days after the yellow fever booster vaccination. The receptors originated from a man between 25 and 39 years old who received the YFV17D yellow fever vaccine. CDR3s include the opening cysteine and the closing phenylalanine or tryptophan. Fields, in order: D gene, J gene, V gene, clone size, CDR3 protein, CDR3 DNA. A D gene is named only where the DNA matches it firmly. The size of a clone is reported for some rows only, either as once, few or many, or as a class for expanded clones.

>TRBD2|TRBJ2-7|TRBV2|.
CASREATYEQYF
TGTGCCAGCCGGGAGGCGACCTACGAGCAGTACTTC
>.|TRBJ2-7|TRBV19|.
CASSAGTRAYEQYF
TGTGCCAGTAGTGCCGGGACACGAGCCTACGAGCAGTACTTC
>.|TRBJ1-1|TRBV12-3/TRBV12-4|.
CASSLSTGQEAFF
TGTGCCAGCAGTTTAAGTACAGGGCAAGAAGCTTTCTTT
>.|TRBJ1-2|TRBV12-3/TRBV12-4|few
CASSPSPSGYGYTF
TGTGCCAGCAGTCCCTCCCCGTCAGGCTATGGCTACACCTTC
>TRBD2|TRBJ2-7|TRBV5-1|few
CASSPSGTYRNEQYF
TGCGCCAGCAGCCCAAGCGGGACTTACAGAAACGAGCAGTACTTC
>.|TRBJ1-1|TRBV18|few
CASSPSGLNTEAFF
TGTGCCAGCTCACCCTCGGGCCTGAACACTGAAGCTTTCTTT
>TRBD1|TRBJ2-7|TRBV20-1|few
CSAITGQGYEQYF
TGCAGTGCGATTACGGGACAGGGCTACGAGCAGTACTTC
>.|TRBJ2-1|TRBV3-1|few
CASSQMGLGPNEQFF
TGTGCCAGCAGCCAAATGGGACTTGGACCCAATGAGCAGTTCTTC
>TRBD2|TRBJ2-1|TRBV28|many
CANSVAGGSYNEQFF
TGTGCCAACTCAGTGGCGGGAGGGTCCTACAATGAGCAGTTCTTC
>.|TRBJ2-2|TRBV7-3|few
CASSSYHHTGELFF
TGTGCCAGCAGCTCCTATCATCACACCGGGGAGCTGTTTTTT
>TRBD1|TRBJ2-7|TRBV5-1|once
CASSLSIDRANEQNF
TGCGCCAGCAGCTTGTCAATTGACAGGGCCAACGAGCAGAACTTC
>TRBD2|TRBJ2-1|TRBV27|.
CASSGLAHYNEQFF
TGTGCCAGCAGTGGACTAGCGCACTACAATGAGCAGTTCTTC
>.|TRBJ2-2|TRBV30|few
CAWERGRNTGELFF
TGTGCCTGGGAACGGGGAAGGAATACCGGGGAGCTGTTTTTT
>TRBD1|TRBJ2-1|TRBV15|.
CATSRGGGQGNDEQFF
TGTGCCACCAGCAGAGGTGGGGGACAGGGAAATGATGAGCAGTTCTTC
>TRBD1|TRBJ2-5|TRBV7-9|once
CASRKGAGVETQYF
TGTGCCAGCAGAAAGGGGGCAGGGGTAGAGACCCAGTACTTC
>.|TRBJ1-2|TRBV20-1|few
CSARGSGAYYGYTF
TGCAGTGCTAGAGGTTCAGGGGCATACTATGGCTACACCTTC
>TRBD2|TRBJ2-3|TRBV6-5|many
CASRAKTSGTDTQYF
TGTGCCAGCAGGGCCAAGACTAGCGGGACAGATACGCAGTATTTT
>TRBD1|TRBJ1-2|TRBV20-1|.
CSAKLQGNGGGYTF
TGCAGTGCAAAACTACAGGGGAATGGCGGTGGCTACACCTTC
>.|TRBJ2-3|TRBV10-3|.
CAISPGGYTDTQYF
TGTGCCATCAGCCCCGGCGGATACACAGATACGCAGTATTTT
>TRBD2|TRBJ2-2|TRBV20-1|many
CSASLAQQRGTGELFF
TGCAGTGCTAGTCTAGCGCAACAGCGGGGCACCGGGGAGCTGTTTTTT
>.|TRBJ2-7|TRBV20-1|few
CSAKSGVGQYF
TGCAGTGCTAAGTCGGGCGTGGGGCAGTACTTC
>.|TRBJ2-2|TRBV29-1|few
CSAEGHNTGELFF
TGCAGCGCTGAGGGACACAACACCGGGGAGCTGTTTTTT
>TRBD1|TRBJ2-7|TRBV7-2|.
CASSPGQVDAEQYF
TGTGCCAGCAGCCCCGGACAGGTAGACGCCGAGCAGTACTTC
>TRBD2|TRBJ2-1|TRBV5-1|few
CASSVPGTSGSNEQFF
TGCGCCAGCAGCGTCCCCGGGACTAGCGGGAGCAATGAGCAGTTCTTC